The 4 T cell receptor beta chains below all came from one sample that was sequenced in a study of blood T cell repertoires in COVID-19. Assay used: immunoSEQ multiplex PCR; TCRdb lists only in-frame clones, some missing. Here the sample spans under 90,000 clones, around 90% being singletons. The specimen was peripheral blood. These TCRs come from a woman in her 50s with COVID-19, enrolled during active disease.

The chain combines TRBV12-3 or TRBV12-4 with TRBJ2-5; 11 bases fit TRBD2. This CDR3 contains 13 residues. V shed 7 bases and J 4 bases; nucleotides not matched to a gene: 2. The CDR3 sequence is CASTGLAGETQYF. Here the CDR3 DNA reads TGTGCCAGCACCGGACTAGCGGGAGAGACCCAGTACTTC.

CDR3 amino acids: CASSLVKASGSREQFF. The CDR3 DNA sequence: TGTGCCAGCAGCTTAGTCAAGGCTAGCGGGAGTCGGGAGCAGTTCTTC. The gene calls are TRBV7-2 and TRBJ2-1; 10 positions match TRBD2. The CDR3 consists of 16 residues. The V gene end was trimmed by 1 base and the J gene end by 10 bases; junction bases not matched to a gene: 10. Germline CDR1 and CDR2: SGHTA and FQGNSA.

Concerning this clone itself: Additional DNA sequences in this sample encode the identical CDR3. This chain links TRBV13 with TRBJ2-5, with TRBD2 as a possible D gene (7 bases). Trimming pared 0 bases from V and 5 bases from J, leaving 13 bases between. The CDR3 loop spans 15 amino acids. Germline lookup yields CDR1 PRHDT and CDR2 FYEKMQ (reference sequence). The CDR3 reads CASSLGRGGQETQYF. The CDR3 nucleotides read TGTGCCAGCAGCTTAGGGAGGGGGGGGCAGGAGACCCAGTACTTC.

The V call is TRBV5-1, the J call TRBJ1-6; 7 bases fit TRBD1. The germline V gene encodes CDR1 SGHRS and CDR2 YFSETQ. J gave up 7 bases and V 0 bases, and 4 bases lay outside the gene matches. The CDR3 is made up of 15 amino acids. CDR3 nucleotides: TGCGCCAGCAGCTTGGGACAGGGAATGAATTCACCCCTCCACTTT. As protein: CASSLGQGMNSPLHF. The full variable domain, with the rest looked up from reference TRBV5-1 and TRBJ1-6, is KAGVTQTPRYLIKTRGQQVTLSCSPISGHRSVSWYQQTPGQGLQFLFEYFSETQRNKGNFPGRFSGRQFSNSRSEMNVSTLELGDSALYLCASSLGQGMNSPLHFGNGTRLTVT.